Below are 4 T cell receptor beta chains sequenced from a single sample in a study of control samples from healthy donors and cancer patients. Libraries were prepared by immunoSEQ multiplex PCR; TCRdb keeps only in-frame clonotypes and omits some of them. The table lists 150,000 to 200,000 clones, roughly 90% of them singletons. Input material: blood. Source of these receptors: a woman aged 25 to 39 in good health.

The V and J genes are TRBV2 and TRBJ2-2; TRBD1 or TRBD2 may be the D gene (5 bases each). The V gene's germline CDR1 is SNHLY and CDR2 FYNNEI. The CDR3 length is 15 residues. Trimming removed 0 bases from V and 7 bases from J, with 12 bases in between. The CDR3 loop reads CASSEASRDLGELFF. DNA for the CDR3: TGTGCCAGCAGTGAAGCGAGCAGGGACCTCGGGGAGCTGTTTTTT.

This sequence joins TRBV15 and TRBJ1-2; D is ambiguous. Germline V gives CDR1 LNHNV, CDR2 YYDKDF (reference sequence). This CDR3 is built from 10 residues. The V gene lost 9 bases and the J gene lost 8 bases, with 10 bases spanning the gap. CDR3 DNA: TGTGCCACTGTATTGAGGGGCTACACCTTC. This gives the protein CATVLRGYTF.

The chain carries TRBV9 and TRBJ2-1, with D perhaps given as TRBD1 or TRBD2 (5 bases each). The length of the CDR3 is 15 residues. Germline CDR1 is SGDLS and CDR2 is YYNGEE. V lost 4 bases and J 6 bases, leaving 17 bases between the germline ends. This CDR3 reads CASSHSRDPVNEQFF. The CDR3 nucleotides read TGTGCCAGCAGCCACAGCCGGGACCCCGTCAATGAGCAGTTCTTC.

J is TRBJ1-2 and V is TRBV12-3 or TRBV12-4, with D possibly matching TRBD1 (5 bases). The V end was cut by 5 bases, the J end by 7 bases, with 11 bases between. CDR3 size: 12 residues. The CDR3 sequence is CASSGRVGGYTF. CDR3 DNA sequence: TGTGCCAGCAGTGGCAGGGTAGGTGGCTACACCTTC.